A selection of T cell receptor beta chains follows, all from one sample in a study of shared clonotypes between healthy human individuals. Sequenced by immunoSEQ multiplex PCR; TCRdb stores in-frame clones only, minus some. The repertoire includes some 980,000 clones, about three quarters of them detected once, and about 1.5% sits in the top ten. Input material: memory CD4+ T cells sorted from blood. Every receptor here comes from a man aged 18 to 35 in good health. Both conserved end residues are part of each CDR3. D genes are given only for firm matches. Some rows mark clone size as missing; the rest say once, few, many or name a class of expanded clone.

abundance	v_gene	d_gene	j_gene	CDR3aa	CDR3nt
few	TRBV6-1	.	TRBJ1-2	CASSDNQRGYGYTF	TGTGCCAGCAGTGATAATCAACGCGGCTATGGCTACACCTTC
.	TRBV7-9	.	TRBJ2-7	CASSFPGDFSMEQYF	TGTGCCAGCAGCTTTCCTGGGGACTTTAGTATGGAGCAGTACTTC
.	TRBV5-1	.	TRBJ1-4	CASSLGGGFNEKLFF	TGCGCCAGCAGCTTAGGAGGGGGATTTAATGAAAAACTGTTTTTT
.	TRBV14	TRBD2	TRBJ2-2	CASSPRGANTGELFF	TGTGCCAGCAGCCCGCGGGGGGCAAACACCGGGGAGCTGTTTTTT
few	TRBV4-3	.	TRBJ1-5	CASSQARNQPQHF	TGCGCCAGCAGCCAAGCCAGAAATCAGCCCCAGCATTTT
.	TRBV28	TRBD1	TRBJ2-7	CASSSLPGTGVSAYEQYF	TGTGCCAGCAGTTCCCTTCCCGGGACAGGGGTTTCGGCCTACGAGCAGTACTTC
few	TRBV29-1	.	TRBJ1-1	CSVLGVNTEAFF	TGCAGCGTATTGGGGGTGAACACTGAAGCTTTCTTT
.	TRBV5-1	.	TRBJ2-1	CASSLDRRGTMIYNEQFF	TGCGCCAGCAGCTTGGACCGAAGGGGGACTATGATCTACAATGAGCAGTTCTTC
.	TRBV5-6	.	TRBJ2-3	CASSFGSGFNFADTQYF	TGTGCCAGCAGCTTCGGATCGGGTTTTAATTTCGCAGATACGCAGTATTTT
.	TRBV30	.	TRBJ2-7	CAWTPWGTLYEQYF	TGTGCCTGGACCCCATGGGGGACTCTATACGAGCAGTACTTC
.	TRBV11-3	.	TRBJ1-1	CASSPKEGPNTEAFF	TGTGCCAGCAGCCCCAAAGAGGGTCCGAACACTGAAGCTTTCTTT
.	TRBV5-1	.	TRBJ1-2	CASSIDSYGYTF	TGCGCCAGCAGCATTGACAGCTATGGCTACACCTTC
few	TRBV9	.	TRBJ2-1	CASSSEINNEQFF	TGTGCCAGCAGCTCTGAGATAAACAATGAGCAGTTCTTC
few	TRBV19	.	TRBJ1-5	CASSIMTNNQPQHF	TGTGCCAGTAGTATCATGACCAACAATCAGCCCCAGCATTTT
.	TRBV4-3	.	TRBJ2-2	CASSPRGGSGELFF	TGCGCCAGCAGCCCGAGAGGAGGATCCGGGGAGCTGTTTTTT
once	TRBV28	TRBD1	TRBJ2-7	CASSSPDRVYEQYF	TGTGCCAGCAGTTCTCCGGACAGGGTCTACGAGCAGTACTTC
.	TRBV10-3	TRBD1	TRBJ1-1	CAISRDRGSEAFF	TGTGCCATCAGCCGGGACAGGGGATCTGAAGCTTTCTTT
.	TRBV6-5	.	TRBJ2-7	CASSYEGYEQYF	TGTGCCAGCAGTTACGAGGGATACGAGCAGTACTTC
few	TRBV2	.	TRBJ1-1	CASSEGMGTEAFF	TGTGCCAGCAGTGAGGGCATGGGCACTGAAGCTTTCTTT